These 18 T cell receptor beta chains were all obtained from the same sample, sequenced in a study of CD8 T cells in Susac syndrome. The authors reverse transcribed roughly 0.5 to 1 ug RNA with random hexamers. Using its own MiXCR run on the immunoSEQ multiplex PCR reads, TCRdb lists one record per CDR3 protein. The sample has about 250,000 distinct CDR3 sequences, about 93% seen once. The sample consisted of CD4+ T cells from PBMCs. These receptors were collected from a human donor with multiple sclerosis.

The chain recombines TRBV5-1 with TRBJ2-7, with D perhaps matching TRBD1 (6 bases). Trimming stripped 0 bases from V and 0 bases from J, with 10 bases between. CDR1 and CDR2 (germline): SGHRS, YFSETQ. The CDR3 loop spans 15 amino acids. The DNA for the CDR3 is TGCGCCAGCAGCTTGGGGACAGCGAGCTCCTACGAGCAGTACGTC. Protein: CASSLGTASSYEQYV.

The chain recombines TRBV29-1 with TRBJ1-2; 10 bases match TRBD1. V lost 3 bases to trimming and J lost 4 bases; unmatched junction nucleotides: 11. The CDR3 spans 16 residues. Per germline, CDR1 SQVTM and CDR2 ANQGSEA. The CDR3 loop is CSVEWDRGRYFYGYTF. CDR3 bases: TGCAGCGTTGAGTGGGACAGGGGCAGGTACTTCTATGGCTACACCTTC.

This clonotype appeared once. The J gene is TRBJ2-3, the V gene TRBV9; D gene ambiguous. Germline values: CDR1 SGDLS, CDR2 YYNGEE. Trimming removed 4 bases at V and 6 bases at J, with 15 bases between. CDR3 length equals 14 residues. The CDR3 loop is CASSPYLSGDTQYF. CDR3 coding DNA: TGTGCCAGCAGCCCCTACCTATCCGGCGATACGCAGTATTTT.

J is TRBJ2-5 and V is TRBV24-1, with TRBD1 matching over 8 bases. CDR1 is KGHDR and CDR2 is SFDVKD in the germline V gene. The V gene end was trimmed by 2 bases and the J gene end by 5 bases; junction bases not matched to a gene: 6. This CDR3 comprises 15 residues. The CDR3 reads CATSDWQGALETQYF. In DNA form, the CDR3 reads TGTGCCACCAGTGATTGGCAGGGGGCGTTGGAGACCCAGTACTTC.

This clonotype was counted only a few times. This chain joins TRBV19 and TRBJ1-2; D possibly corresponds to TRBD1 (6 bases). The CDR3 consists of 12 residues. Germline CDR1 LNHDA, CDR2 SQIVND (reference sequence). The V gene lost 9 bases and the J gene lost 3 bases, with 11 bases spanning the gap. CDR3 amino acids: CASSYRDYGYTF. DNA for the CDR3: TGTGCCAGCTCGTACAGGGACTATGGCTACACCTTC.

The chain uses TRBV6-2 or TRBV6-3 and TRBJ1-6, with a tentative D call TRBD1 (5 bases). The CDR3 has 16 residues. The germline gives CDR1 MNHEY, CDR2 SVGEGT. V lost 4 bases to trimming and J lost 0 bases, with 10 bases between them. The CDR3 DNA is TGTGCCAGCAGTTTTGGGGGTAGCTCCTATAATTCACCCCTCCACTTT. It translates to CASSFGGSSYNSPLHF.

The J gene is TRBJ1-3, the V gene TRBV30; D call uncertain. The CDR3 runs to 13 residues. Germline lookup yields CDR1 GTSNPN and CDR2 SVGIG (reference sequence). With 5 bases removed from V and 0 bases from J, the gap between germline ends came to 8 bases. The CDR3 DNA reads TGTGCCTGGGGTAGAAGCTCTGGAAACACCATATATTTT. This sequence encodes CAWGRSSGNTIYF.

J is TRBJ2-7 and V is TRBV12-5, with 7 bases identical to TRBD1. The CDR3 loop spans 14 amino acids. V gave up 6 bases and J gave up 0 bases; unmatched junction bases: 5. Germline V lookup: CDR1 LGHNT, CDR2 FRNRAP. CDR3 region: CASGLTGVSYEQYF. The CDR3, as DNA: TGTGCTAGTGGCCTCACAGGGGTCTCCTACGAGCAGTACTTC.

The chain recombines TRBV7-2 with TRBJ1-3; unclear D gene. Trimming cost V 4 bases and J 4 bases, with 11 bases left between them. CDR1 SGHTA and CDR2 FQGNSA come from the germline V gene. CDR3 length: 14 amino acids. This CDR3 is CASSWADSGNTIYF. DNA of the CDR3: TGTGCCAGCAGCTGGGCAGACTCAGGAAACACCATATATTTT. Full variable domain (missing parts from reference TRBV7-2 and TRBJ1-3): GAGVSQSPSNKVTEKGKDVELRCDPISGHTALYWYRQSLGQGLEFLIYFQGNSAPDKSGLPSDRFSAERTGGSVSTLTIQRTQQEDSAVYLCASSWADSGNTIYFGEGSWLTVV.

The gene calls are TRBV19 and TRBJ1-1; 7 positions agree with TRBD1. Unmatched junction bases numbered 8, after V lost 5 bases and J lost 2 bases. From germline, CDR1 is LNHDA and CDR2 SQIVND (reference sequence). The CDR3 contains 15 residues. The CDR3 region is CASSPQTGTNTEAFF. The CDR3 DNA reads TGTGCCAGTAGTCCCCAGACAGGGACAAACACTGAAGCTTTCTTT.

The V gene is TRBV7-9, the J gene TRBJ2-7; D unresolved. Germline V gene lookup returns CDR1 SEHNR and CDR2 FQNEAQ (reference sequence). This CDR3 is built from 17 residues. V dropped 10 bases and J dropped 0 bases, with 25 bases sitting between them. The CDR3 region is CATLDGPLGSSSYEQYF. CDR3 in DNA: TGTGCCACCCTTGACGGGCCCTTAGGTTCGAGCTCCTACGAGCAGTACTTC.

The chain links TRBV7-9 to TRBJ2-3, with TRBD2 matching 9 bases. Germline V gene sequence: CDR1 SEHNR, CDR2 FQNEAQ (reference sequence). This CDR3 is built from 15 residues. V dropped 3 bases and J dropped 6; count of bases not matched to a gene: 7. CDR3 region: CASSFGGGAADTQYF. As DNA, the CDR3 is TGTGCCAGCAGCTTTGGCGGGGGGGCTGCGGATACGCAGTATTTT.

The DNA of the CDR3 is TGTGCCAGTCTAAATCCGGCAAACACTGAAGCTTTCTTT. It translates to CASLNPANTEAFF. V gene TRBV25-1 combines with J gene TRBJ1-1; D gene ambiguous. Germline CDR1 is MGHDK and CDR2 is SYGVNS. The ends were cut back, 9 bases at V and 2 bases at J, with 13 bases in the middle. The CDR3 is 13 residues long.

The chain is built from TRBV4-1 and TRBJ2-5; D ambiguous. This CDR3 region has 13 residues. Trimming shortened V by 2 bases and J by 4 bases, and 8 bases separated the two germline ends. Germline CDR1 and CDR2: MGHRA and YSYEKL. As DNA, the CDR3 is TGCGCCAGCAGCCAATGGGCCGGAGAGACCCAGTACTTC. Its translation is CASSQWAGETQYF.

The rearrangement joins TRBV20-1 to TRBJ1-1; possibly TRBD1 for D (5 bases). The V and J ends lost 0 bases and 0 bases respectively, with 17 bases between them. The germline V gene encodes CDR1 DFQATT and CDR2 SNEGSKA (reference sequence). The CDR3 has 17 amino acids. CDR3 nucleotide sequence: TGCAGTGCTAGAGAACGAGGGGCACCCCGCATGAACACTGAAGCTTTCTTT. Protein: CSARERGAPRMNTEAFF.

The V call is TRBV5-6, the J call TRBJ1-4; TRBD1 aligns across 10 bases. The length of the CDR3 is 17 residues. In germline, CDR1 is SGHDT, CDR2 YYEEEE. V lost 3 bases and J lost 4; bases outside the gene matches: 9. CDR3 nucleotide sequence: TGTGCCAGCAGCTCTGACAGGGGGCTCTTTGATAATGAAAAACTGTTTTTT. It codes for CASSSDRGLFDNEKLFF.

This sequence joins TRBV5-1 and TRBJ1-1, with 10 positions matching TRBD1. The CDR3 extends over 16 amino acids. CDR1 and CDR2 from the germline V gene are SGHRS and YFSETQ. Unmatched junction bases numbered 10, after V lost 4 bases and J lost 4 bases. The chain's CDR3 is CASSVRQGAERTEAFF. CDR3 nucleotide sequence: TGCGCCAGCAGCGTACGACAGGGGGCGGAACGCACTGAAGCTTTCTTT.

This chain uses TRBV27 with TRBJ2-7; D possibly uses TRBD1 or TRBD2 (5 bases each). With 6 bases removed from V and 4 bases from J, the gap between germline ends came to 16 bases. CDR1 and CDR2 from the germline V gene are MNHEY and SMNVEV (reference sequence). This CDR3 region has 14 residues. As DNA, the CDR3 is TGTGCCAGCAGACCCCCCAGCTGGGGGTACGAGCAGTACTTC. Its protein product is CASRPPSWGYEQYF.